Below, 20 T cell receptor beta chains from the same sample are listed, as sequenced in a study of cytomegalovirus exposure and HLA in healthy donors. A multiplex PCR was run with 60 Vbeta primers and 13 Jbeta primers. The assay was immunoSEQ multiplex PCR, and TCRdb's table has in-frame clones only and misses some. The table shows more than 75,000 clones, with 70% to 80% occurring only once. Specimen: PBMCs. Receptors originate from a woman in her thirties or forties in good health and CMV-seropositive.

The chain uses TRBV5-6 and TRBJ1-2, with a tentative D call TRBD1 (5 bases). CDR1 and CDR2 (germline): SGHDT, YYEEEE. Trimming stripped 0 bases from V and 2 bases from J, with 8 bases between. CDR3 length equals 14 residues. The CDR3 DNA reads as TGTGCCAGCAGCTTGGACAGGTCCAACTATGGCTACACCTTC. Translated, it gives CASSLDRSNYGYTF.

V usage is TRBV9 and J usage is TRBJ2-3, with TRBD1 matching 7 bases. Per the germline V gene, CDR1 is SGDLS and CDR2 is YYNGEE. The CDR3 extends over 15 amino acids. V gave up 3 bases and J gave up 3 bases; unmatched junction bases: 7. The CDR3 reads CASSEETGITDTQYF. DNA of the CDR3: TGTGCCAGCAGCGAGGAGACAGGGATTACAGATACGCAGTATTTT.

The rearrangement joins TRBV5-1 to TRBJ2-7; TRBD2 matches at 13 bases. Germline assignment: CDR1 SGHRS and CDR2 YFSETQ. This CDR3 has 18 amino acids. The ends lost 2 bases at V and 5 bases at J; junction bases unmatched: 13. CDR3 protein: CASSLIGTSGMAPNEQYF. For the CDR3, the DNA is TGCGCCAGCAGCTTAATCGGGACTAGCGGGATGGCCCCCAACGAGCAGTACTTC.

This clone was detected only once. The V and J genes are TRBV6-5 and TRBJ2-7, with TRBD1 as a possible D gene (5 bases). V gave up 6 bases and J gave up 4 bases, with 16 bases separating them. Per the germline V gene, CDR1 is MNHEY and CDR2 is SVGAGI. CDR3 length: 14 residues. The CDR3 loop is CASSRQTARYEQYF. In nucleotides, the CDR3 is TGTGCCAGCAGCAGACAGACAGCCAGGTACGAGCAGTACTTC.

The chain joins TRBV7-6 to TRBJ2-5; 9 bases are a match to TRBD2. Per the germline V gene, CDR1 is SGHVS and CDR2 is FNYEAQ. V lost 5 bases to trimming and J lost 5 bases; unmatched junction nucleotides: 9. This CDR3 contains 15 residues. The CDR3 DNA sequence: TGTGCCAGCAGCCCATTATCCGCGGGAGGGGAGACCCAGTACTTC. As protein: CASSPLSAGGETQYF.

The chain uses TRBV6-4 and TRBJ1-1, with D perhaps TRBD1 (5 bases). From germline, CDR1 is MRHNA and CDR2 SNTAGT. This CDR3 spans 15 amino acids. V lost 0 bases and J 10 bases, leaving 18 bases between the germline ends. This chain's CDR3 is CASSDSSDSTLGAFF. In DNA form, the CDR3 reads TGTGCCAGCAGTGACTCGAGCGACAGCACACTTGGAGCTTTCTTT.

This clone was seen a handful of times. The gene calls are TRBV28 and TRBJ1-5; D ambiguous. Germline CDR1 MDHEN, CDR2 SYDVKM. The CDR3 sequence is 16 residues long. V was pared by 2 bases and J by 0 bases, with 11 bases between. CDR3 sequence reads: CASSLKGRYSNQPQHF. DNA for the CDR3: TGTGCCAGCAGTTTAAAAGGGAGGTATAGCAATCAGCCCCAGCATTTT.

This clone was detected only a few times. This chain joins TRBV7-9 and TRBJ2-3; a possible D gene is TRBD2 (6 bases). The V end was cut by 5 bases, the J end by 3 bases, with 18 bases between. The length of the CDR3 is 16 residues. The germline V gene encodes CDR1 SEHNR and CDR2 FQNEAQ (reference sequence). The CDR3, as DNA: TGTGCCAGCAGCAATGAGGGTTTACTAGCTACAGATACGCAGTATTTT. Translating gives CASSNEGLLATDTQYF.

This chain connects TRBV7-3 to TRBJ1-2, with TRBD1 matching over 9 bases. Losses at the gene ends were 4 bases for V and 8 bases for J; bases not matched to a gene: 8. The CDR3 runs 14 residues. The V gene's germline CDR1 is SGHTA and CDR2 FQGTGA. The CDR3 loop is CASSSREDRGGYTF. As DNA, the CDR3 is TGTGCCAGCAGCTCCCGAGAGGACAGGGGCGGCTACACCTTC.

This chain joins TRBV7-9 and TRBJ2-3; 7 nucleotides line up with TRBD1. V was clipped by 1 base and J by 1 base; unmatched bases: 5. Germline V lookup: CDR1 SEHNR, CDR2 FQNEAQ (reference sequence). There are 16 residues in the CDR3. CDR3 coding DNA: TGTGCCAGCAGCTTAGGAGGGGGCGGTGGCACAGATACGCAGTATTTT. It encodes CASSLGGGGGTDTQYF.

The chain uses TRBV7-4 and TRBJ2-5, with 7 nucleotides matching TRBD2. V shed 0 bases and J 5 bases; nucleotides not matched to a gene: 6. The CDR3 consists of 15 residues. Germline values: CDR1 SGHVT, CDR2 SQSDAQ. The CDR3 nucleotides read TGTGCCAGCAGCTTAGCGGGAGGGCCTTCCGAGACCCAGTACTTC. Its protein is CASSLAGGPSETQYF.

This clone was seen once. The chain links TRBV7-9 to TRBJ2-5; the match to TRBD2 covers 12 bases. CDR3 length: 16 amino acids. The V gene end was trimmed by 5 bases and the J gene end by 4 bases; junction bases not matched to a gene: 8. Germline CDR1 SEHNR, CDR2 FQNEAQ (reference sequence). CDR3 protein: CASSPTSGSFIETQYF. In DNA, the CDR3 is TGTGCCAGCAGCCCGACTAGCGGGAGTTTTATAGAGACCCAGTACTTC. Together with reference TRBV7-9 and TRBJ2-5, the CDR3 gives the full variable domain: DTGVSQNPRHKITKRGQNVTFRCDPISEHNRLYWYRQTLGQGPEFLTYFQNEAQLEKSRLLSDRFSAERPKGSFSTLEIQRTEQGDSAMYLCASSPTSGSFIETQYFGPGTRLLVL.

The chain employs TRBV30 and TRBJ2-7, with 7 bases identical to TRBD2. Trimming removed 4 bases from V and 0 bases from J; junction bases left unmatched: 12. CDR1 is GTSNPN, CDR2 SVGIG, per germline (reference sequence). This CDR3 comprises 16 residues. CDR3 DNA sequence: TGTGCCTGGAATCCAGAAACAGCTAGCGGCTCCTACGAGCAGTACTTC. It codes for CAWNPETASGSYEQYF.

The sample holds a few counts of this clone. The chain links TRBV6-5 to TRBJ1-3; D is possibly TRBD1 (6 bases). Trimming pared 5 bases from V and 4 bases from J, leaving 12 bases between. The CDR3 loop spans 14 amino acids. CDR1 is MNHEY, CDR2 SVGAGI, per germline. The CDR3 protein is CASSGYRAGNTIYF. The CDR3 DNA reads as TGTGCCAGCAGTGGCTACAGGGCAGGAAACACCATATATTTT.

This sequence joins TRBV5-5 and TRBJ2-7, with 7 positions matching TRBD1. V was pared by 3 bases and J by 6 bases, with 9 bases of the junction left unmatched. Germline assignment: CDR1 SGHKS and CDR2 YYEKEE (reference sequence). The CDR3 spans 14 residues. DNA of the CDR3: TGTGCCAGCAGCTCCGACAGGGTTCGAGGCGAGCAGTACTTC. Translating gives CASSSDRVRGEQYF.

This sequence joins TRBV6-1 and TRBJ2-1; TRBD2 matches at 11 bases. CDR3 length: 15 amino acids. V shed 0 bases and J 6 bases; nucleotides not matched to a gene: 1. Per the germline V gene, CDR1 is MNHNS and CDR2 is SASEGT. The CDR3 protein is CASSEASGGANEQFF. DNA of the CDR3: TGTGCCAGCAGTGAAGCTAGCGGGGGGGCCAATGAGCAGTTCTTC.

CDR3 loop: CASEIAGGTYEQYF. In DNA form, the CDR3 reads TGTGCCAGCGAAATAGCGGGGGGGACCTACGAGCAGTACTTC. The rearrangement joins TRBV2 to TRBJ2-7; 11 bases align to TRBD2. The V gene end was trimmed by 8 bases and the J gene end by 2 bases; junction bases not matched to a gene: 5. The CDR3 is made up of 14 amino acids. CDR1 is SNHLY, CDR2 FYNNEI, per germline. The full variable domain, with the rest looked up from reference TRBV2 and TRBJ2-7, is EPEVTQTPSHQVTQMGQEVILRCVPISNHLYFYWYRQILGQKVEFLVSFYNNEISEKSEIFDDQFSVERPDGSNFTLKIRSTKLEDSAMYFCASEIAGGTYEQYFGPGTRLTVT.

This chain links TRBV11-2 with TRBJ1-4; TRBD1 might be the D (5 bases). The CDR3 is made up of 14 amino acids. V was pared by 0 bases and J by 5 bases, with 7 bases between. The V gene's germline CDR1 is SGHAT and CDR2 FQNNGV. DNA for the CDR3: TGTGCCAGCAGCTTAGACAGGGTGAATGAAAAACTGTTTTTT. Translating gives CASSLDRVNEKLFF.

The V and J genes are TRBV27 and TRBJ1-2; D remains unclear. V was pared by 5 bases and J by 1 base, with 8 bases between. There are 13 residues in the CDR3. Germline V gene data show CDR1 as MNHEY and CDR2 as SMNVEV (reference sequence). The CDR3: CASSQDFNYGYTF. CDR3 nucleotide sequence: TGTGCCAGCAGTCAGGATTTTAACTATGGCTACACCTTC.

The CDR3 protein is CASSEEKADGYTF. Here the CDR3 DNA reads TGTGCCAGCAGTGAAGAGAAAGCGGATGGCTACACCTTC. This rearrangement joins TRBV2 to TRBJ1-2; no clear D gene. Per the germline V gene, CDR1 is SNHLY and CDR2 is FYNNEI. V lost 1 base to trimming and J lost 6 bases, with 9 bases between them. This CDR3 has 13 amino acids.